This T cell receptor beta chain was recorded in a study of cytomegalovirus exposure and HLA in healthy donors. The PCR employed 60 Vbeta primers together with 13 Jbeta primers. Assay used: immunoSEQ multiplex PCR; TCRdb lists only in-frame clones, some missing. The sample contains under 150,000 clones, about 80% of which appear only once. Study results and limitations: It has been reported that TCR beta sequences accurately predicted the HLA-A and HLA-B alleles of most subjects. An observed cluster of highly shared sequence variants was recorded as a likely sequencing artifact. A later analysis revealed that TCR association rates differed between HLA loci, peaking at DRB1 and bottoming out at HLA-C. According to an earlier analysis, most TCR beta V segments yielded productive rearrangements about 87% or about 30% of the time.

Points on this clone: The antigen is not known.

The source of this sequence is a male donor in good health and CMV-seronegative. The sample was PBMCs.

This CDR3 is CASSPVWEGPFETQYF. As DNA, the CDR3 is TGTGCCAGCAGTCCTGTGTGGGAGGGCCCGTTTGAGACCCAGTACTTC. The genes are TRBV7-7 and TRBJ2-5, with 7 nucleotides matching TRBD2. CDR3 length equals 16 residues. V was clipped by 6 bases and J by 5 bases; unmatched bases: 15. The V gene's germline CDR1 is SSHAT and CDR2 FNYEAQ (reference sequence).